The present T cell receptor (beta chain) was sequenced within a study of T cells in Graves' hyperthyroidism and ophthalmopathy. Amplified TCR beta CDR3 regions derived from RNA transcripts. Using the HTBI primer set, a first-round RT-PCR was run on the TCR CDR3. TCRdb used MiXCR to reprocess the multiplex PCR reads, holding one entry per CDR3 protein. The sample consists of around 420,000 distinct CDR3 sequences, about 15% of them appearing once. V was clipped by 6 bases and J by 4 bases; unmatched bases: 9. CDR1 and CDR2 from the germline V gene are SNHLY and FYNNEI. The CDR3 consists of 14 residues. This clonotype was counted at least ten times.

The genes are TRBV2 and TRBJ2-7; 7 bases agree with TRBD1. The origin of this receptor is a woman under 30 with Graves' hyperthyroidism. Sequencing was done on a sample of blood. CDR3 in amino acids: CASSGPRGQYEQYF. CDR3 sequence (DNA): TGTGCCAGCAGCGGTCCGAGGGGGCAATACGAGCAGTACTTC.